This T cell receptor (beta chain) was recovered during a study of OX40 agonist ivuxolimab in advanced cancers. Worth noting for this clone: Other nucleotide sequences from this sample produce the same CDR3.

TCRdb keeps only in-frame clones here, not all; method: immunoSEQ multiplex PCR. The table records 55,000 to 70,000 clones, approximately 86% of them present only once. Sequenced material: CD4+ or CD8+ T cells sorted from blood, taken in a trial of the OX40 agonist ivuxolimab. The clonotype comes from an adult with an advanced solid tumor such as melanoma, head and neck, liver or kidney cancer.

The DNA for the CDR3 is TGTGCCTGGACCGGGACAGCGAATTCACCCCTCCACTTT. Residues: CAWTGTANSPLHF. This chain uses TRBV30 with TRBJ1-6, with TRBD1 matching over 7 bases. Germline V gives CDR1 GTSNPN, CDR2 SVGIG (reference sequence). This CDR3 is built from 13 residues. V gave up 4 bases and J gave up 7 bases; unmatched junction bases: 4.